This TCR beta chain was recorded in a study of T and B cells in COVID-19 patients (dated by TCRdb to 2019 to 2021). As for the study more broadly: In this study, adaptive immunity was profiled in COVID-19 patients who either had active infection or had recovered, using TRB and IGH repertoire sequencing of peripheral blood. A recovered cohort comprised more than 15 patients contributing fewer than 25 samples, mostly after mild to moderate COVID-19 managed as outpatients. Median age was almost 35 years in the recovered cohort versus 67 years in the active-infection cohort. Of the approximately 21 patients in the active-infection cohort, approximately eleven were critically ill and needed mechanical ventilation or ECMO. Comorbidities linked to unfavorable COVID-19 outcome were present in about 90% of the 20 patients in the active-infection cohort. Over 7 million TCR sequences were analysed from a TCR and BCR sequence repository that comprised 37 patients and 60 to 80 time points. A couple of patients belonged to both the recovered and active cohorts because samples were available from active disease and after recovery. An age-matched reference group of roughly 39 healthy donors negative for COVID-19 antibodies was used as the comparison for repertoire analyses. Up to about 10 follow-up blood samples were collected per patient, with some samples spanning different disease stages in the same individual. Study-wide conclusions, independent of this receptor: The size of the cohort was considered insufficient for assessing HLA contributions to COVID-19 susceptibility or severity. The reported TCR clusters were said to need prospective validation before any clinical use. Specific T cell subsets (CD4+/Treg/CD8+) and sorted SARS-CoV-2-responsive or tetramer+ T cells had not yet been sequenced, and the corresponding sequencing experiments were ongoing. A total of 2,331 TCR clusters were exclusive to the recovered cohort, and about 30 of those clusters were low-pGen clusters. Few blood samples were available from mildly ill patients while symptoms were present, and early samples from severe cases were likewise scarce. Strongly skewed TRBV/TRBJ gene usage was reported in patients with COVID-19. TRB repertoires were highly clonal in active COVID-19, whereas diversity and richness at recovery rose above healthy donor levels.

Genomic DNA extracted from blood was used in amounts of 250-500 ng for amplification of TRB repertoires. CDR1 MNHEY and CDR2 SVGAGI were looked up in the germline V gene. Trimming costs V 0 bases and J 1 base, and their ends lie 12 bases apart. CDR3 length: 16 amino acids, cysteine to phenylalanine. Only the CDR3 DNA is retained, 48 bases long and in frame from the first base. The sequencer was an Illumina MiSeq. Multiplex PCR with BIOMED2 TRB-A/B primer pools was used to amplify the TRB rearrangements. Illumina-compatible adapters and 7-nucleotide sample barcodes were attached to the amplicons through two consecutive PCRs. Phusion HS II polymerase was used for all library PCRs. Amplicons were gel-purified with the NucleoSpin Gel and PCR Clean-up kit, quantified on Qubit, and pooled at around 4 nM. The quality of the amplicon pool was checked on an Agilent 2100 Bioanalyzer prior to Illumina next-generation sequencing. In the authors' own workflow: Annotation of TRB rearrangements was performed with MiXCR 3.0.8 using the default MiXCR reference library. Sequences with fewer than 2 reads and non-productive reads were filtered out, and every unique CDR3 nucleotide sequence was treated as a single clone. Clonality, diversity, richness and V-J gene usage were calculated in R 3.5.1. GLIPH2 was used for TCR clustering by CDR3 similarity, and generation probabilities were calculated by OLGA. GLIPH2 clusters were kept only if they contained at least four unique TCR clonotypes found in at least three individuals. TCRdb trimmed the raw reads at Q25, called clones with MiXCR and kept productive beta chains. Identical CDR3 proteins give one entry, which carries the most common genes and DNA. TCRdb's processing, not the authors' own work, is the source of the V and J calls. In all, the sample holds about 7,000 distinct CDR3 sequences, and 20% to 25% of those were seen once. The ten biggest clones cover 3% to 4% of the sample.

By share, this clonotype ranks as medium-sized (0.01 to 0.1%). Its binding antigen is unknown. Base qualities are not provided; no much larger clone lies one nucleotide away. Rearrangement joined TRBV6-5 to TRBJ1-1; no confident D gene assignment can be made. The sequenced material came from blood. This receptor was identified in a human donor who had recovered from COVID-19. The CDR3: CASSYSRPSTNTEAFF. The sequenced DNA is TGTGCCAGCAGTTACTCGCGACCGAGCACGAACACTGAAGCTTTCTTT.